The rows below give T cell receptor beta chains drawn from one sample of a study of shared clonotypes between healthy human individuals. The repertoire was sequenced with immunoSEQ multiplex PCR; TCRdb's copy has only in-frame clones and lacks some. The sample yields 2 million to 2.5 million clones, 85% to 95% seen once. Sequencing was done on a sample of naive CD8+ T cells sorted from blood. The receptor set was obtained from a man younger than 35 in good health. CDR3s include the opening cysteine and the closing phenylalanine or tryptophan. Each record gives: J gene, V gene, CDR3 protein.

>TRBJ2-7|TRBV5-4
CASSLEGAGNYEQYF
>TRBJ1-2|TRBV10-1
CASTGTGWGGYTF
>TRBJ1-6|TRBV2
CASSLGQGNNSPLHF
>TRBJ1-1|TRBV2
CASSEWENTEAFF
>TRBJ2-7|TRBV5-4
CASSLGAVYEQYF
>TRBJ2-7|TRBV9
CASSEHPGQGAHEQYF
>TRBJ2-2|TRBV9
CASSLGGLNTGELFF
>TRBJ2-7|TRBV10-2
CAVRPGGGYEQYF
>TRBJ2-7|TRBV21-1
CASSIPRGQGSYEQYF
>TRBJ1-6|TRBV30
CAWSVPPTGYSPLHF
>TRBJ2-2|TRBV9
CASPSGGSGATNTGELFF
>TRBJ2-7|TRBV5-4
CASSILSYEQYF
>TRBJ2-7|TRBV5-1
CASSFRDRERDEQYF
>TRBJ2-1|TRBV7-9
CASSSFRGGLNEQFF
>TRBJ2-1|TRBV9
CASSPWEGGDEQFF
>TRBJ1-2|TRBV4-1
CASSQDILAGTYGYTF
>TRBJ2-7|TRBV19
CASSWGTGSYYEQYF
>TRBJ2-1|TRBV10-1
CASSESLVTSGGGNEQFF
>TRBJ2-5|TRBV30
CAWTTMGSGRNRETQYF
>TRBJ2-7|TRBV28
CASSYITSQGKQYF
>TRBJ1-1|TRBV30
CAWSVANTGAFF
>TRBJ2-7|TRBV27
CASSLVTGSTEQYF
>TRBJ2-7|TRBV11-2
CASSIGTGRYEQYF
>TRBJ2-1|TRBV27
CASSLRKVGNEQFF
>TRBJ1-2|TRBV7-9
CASSLGANYGYTF
>TRBJ2-7|TRBV5-4
CASSLAGTSGNYEQYF
>TRBJ2-3|TRBV28
CASSLRTDTQYF
>TRBJ2-7|TRBV7-2
CASSPAGGAYEQYF
>TRBJ2-2|TRBV19
CASSIEDRGHTGELFF
>TRBJ1-2|TRBV5-1
CASSLRGVDGYTF
>TRBJ2-3|TRBV11-2
CASTFEGETTDTQYF
>TRBJ2-7|TRBV27
CASSLTGSYEQYF
>TRBJ2-7|TRBV18
CASSPGTSDIYEQYF
>TRBJ1-6|TRBV7-9
CASSADRGQAYNSPLHF
>TRBJ1-5|TRBV4-1
CASSQSGTHQPQHF
>TRBJ2-5|TRBV13
CASSPRTGAGTQYF
>TRBJ2-3|TRBV28
CASSPRGRGPRTDTQYF
>TRBJ1-1|TRBV14
CASSVQGGGTEAFF
>TRBJ2-7|TRBV5-6
CASSWTASYEQYF
>TRBJ2-7|TRBV6-5
CASSYDRARGSYEQYF
>TRBJ2-7|TRBV25-1
CASSHGTESYEQYF
>TRBJ2-2|TRBV5-6
CASSLWLAGNTGELFF
>TRBJ2-2|TRBV25-1
CASSEWGSVGELFF
>TRBJ1-5|TRBV4-1
CASSQDEVGQGDQPQHF
>TRBJ1-2|TRBV6-1
CASSEGQAVNYGYTF
>TRBJ2-5|TRBV7-2
CASSFAGTGEETQYF
>TRBJ1-4|TRBV27
CASSRQGSVEKLFF
>TRBJ2-7|TRBV4-1
CASSQASGSPYEQYF
>TRBJ1-1|TRBV6-5
CASMDLSGTEEAFF
>TRBJ2-7|TRBV9
CASSVAAGGPYEQYF
>TRBJ2-7|TRBV11-2
CASSLVGGYEQYF
>TRBJ2-5|TRBV6-5
CASSFYLGQETQYF
>TRBJ2-7|TRBV6-1
CASHRGTGRTYEQYF
>TRBJ2-7|TRBV5-6
CASSPPSMRYSSYEQYF
>TRBJ2-7|TRBV6-5
CASSYSGGISTYEQYF
>TRBJ2-7|TRBV5-4
CASSLRGTGQPYEQYF
>TRBJ2-3|TRBV6-5
CASSYSGGDHTDTQYF